The 6 T cell receptor beta chains given below trace back to one sample, sequenced in a study of patients and donors after allogeneic stem cell transplantation. TCRdb itself ran the RT-PCR reads through MiXCR, one entry per CDR3 protein. The sample carries approximately 33,000 distinct CDR3 sequences, approximately 6.3% recorded once. The material sequenced was blood, either unsorted or a sorted T cell fraction (not recorded which). The receptors here all came from a human donor who was either an allogeneic HSCT recipient or a stem cell or donor lymphocyte infusion donor (not recorded which). It is not recorded whose cells these are; they may come from a transplant donor.

In its sample, this clonotype was seen many times. This chain connects TRBV20-1 to TRBJ2-3; D unclear. The CDR3 loop spans 15 amino acids. The germline V gene encodes CDR1 DFQATT and CDR2 SNEGSKA (reference sequence). The V end lost 0 bases, the J end lost 4 bases, and 14 bases lay between the germline ends. This CDR3 reads CSARDSFGDADTQYF. The DNA of the CDR3 is TGCAGTGCTAGAGATAGTTTCGGCGACGCAGATACGCAGTATTTT.

This clonotype was observed many times. The chain combines TRBV5-1 with TRBJ2-1; 7 nucleotides agree with TRBD2. Germline assignment: CDR1 SGHRS and CDR2 YFSETQ. This CDR3 is built from 14 residues. J was trimmed by 2 bases and V by 4 bases; bases with no gene match: 3. The CDR3 region has the DNA TGCGCCAGCAGCGTAGGACTAGCCTACAATGAGCAGTTCTTC. As protein: CASSVGLAYNEQFF.

The chain has TRBV9 and TRBJ2-5; D perhaps matches TRBD2 (5 bases). The CDR3 is 15 amino acids. Trimming removed 1 base from V and 4 bases from J, with 14 bases in between. Germline CDR1 SGDLS, CDR2 YYNGEE. CDR3 in DNA: TGTGCCAGCAGCGTAACCCCGGGGATAGGAGAGACCCAGTACTTC. Translation gives CASSVTPGIGETQYF.

V usage is TRBV6-5 and J usage is TRBJ2-3; possible D gene TRBD2, 6 bases. V lost 7 bases and J 3 bases, leaving 17 bases between the germline ends. The CDR3 runs to 15 residues. Germline CDR1 and CDR2: MNHEY and SVGAGI. As DNA, the CDR3 is TGTGCCAGCACCGCAGGGAGGAGCGGAACAGATACGCAGTATTTT. Its protein is CASTAGRSGTDTQYF.

This clonotype showed up just a few times. The rearrangement uses TRBV10-2 and TRBJ2-1, with D perhaps assigned TRBD1 or TRBD2 (6 bases each). CDR1 WSHSY and CDR2 SAAADI come from the germline V gene. The CDR3 has 13 residues. Trimming pared 6 bases from V and 6 bases from J, leaving 12 bases between. Here the CDR3 DNA reads TGCGCCAGCAGGGAGGGGGGAAGCAATGAGCAGTTCTTC. Translating gives CASREGGSNEQFF.

The genes are TRBV5-1 and TRBJ2-5, with 11 bases matching TRBD2. Germline trimming cut 6 bases from V and 5 bases from J; bases unmatched to any gene: 12. Germline CDR1 SGHRS, CDR2 YFSETQ. CDR3 size: 16 residues. The CDR3 region has the DNA TGCGCCAGCAAGTATATAGCGGGAGGGCCGGGGGAGACCCAGTACTTC. Its translation is CASKYIAGGPGETQYF.